This TCR beta chain originates from a study of cytomegalovirus exposure and HLA in healthy donors. Study at large: The Caucasian-associated ancestry cluster held roughly 80% of 300 to 500 genotyped donors.

Germline V gives CDR1 SGHDT, CDR2 YYEEEE. This CDR3 has 14 residues. Deletions cut 1 base from V and 7 bases from J, with 13 bases between. PCR amplification relied on 60 Vbeta primers (plus 13 Jbeta primers). Assay: immunoSEQ multiplex PCR; the TCRdb copy retains only in-frame clones and omits some. The table shows about 160,000 clones, with around four fifths occurring only once. This chain connects TRBV5-6 to TRBJ2-3; D is unclear. Sequencing was carried out using PBMCs. The sequence derives from a man between 18 and 35 years old in good health and CMV-seropositive. In DNA, the CDR3 is TGTGCCAGCAGCTTGACCTCTAGTGCACATACGCAGTATTTT. The encoded protein is CASSLTSSAHTQYF.